The 29 T cell receptor beta chains in this list originate from one sample, sequenced in a study of circulating CD8 cells and anti-PD-1 response in melanoma. Four subsets defined by PD-1 and/or TIGIT were sorted from live CD3+CD8+TCRalphabeta+ cells. Each library started from roughly 15 ng of total RNA using the QIAseq Immune Repertoire TCR panel. MiXCR, run by TCRdb on the reads, gives a single entry per CDR3 protein. The repertoire has fewer than 650 distinct CDR3 sequences, under 13% of them found once; the top ten carry approximately 20%. This material consisted of CD8+ T cells from PBMCs, taken at baseline or after one month of anti-PD-1 therapy (not recorded which). The receptor source for this set is a human donor with melanoma.

In its sample, this clonotype is medium-sized. V usage is TRBV3-1 and J usage is TRBJ2-7; D ambiguous. CDR3 length equals 14 residues. V gave up 4 bases and J gave up 0 bases, with 10 bases separating them. CDR1 is LGHDT, CDR2 YNNKEL, per germline (reference sequence). The CDR3, as DNA: TGTGCCAGCAGCCGGGATTGGAGCTCCTACGAGCAGTACTTC. Translated, it gives CASSRDWSSYEQYF.

This clonotype is large. The J gene is TRBJ2-7, the V gene TRBV14; D might be TRBD1 or TRBD2, each matching 5 bases. Trimming left V 0 bases short and J 7 bases short, with 19 bases between. The length of the CDR3 is 16 residues. Germline lookup yields CDR1 SGHDN and CDR2 FVKESK. For the CDR3, the DNA is TGTGCCAGCAGCCAAGATTTTGGCAGGGACCAGTGGGAGCAGTACTTC. This codes for CASSQDFGRDQWEQYF.

Within the sample, this clonotype is large. The chain recombines TRBV2 with TRBJ2-1, with 8 bases that match TRBD2. Germline CDR1 reads SNHLY; CDR2 reads FYNNEI. V lost 1 base and J lost 8; bases outside the gene matches: 7. CDR3 size: 15 residues. Here the CDR3 reads CASSEGSGGFDEQFF. In DNA, the CDR3 is TGTGCCAGCAGTGAAGGAAGCGGGGGTTTCGATGAGCAGTTCTTC.

This clonotype is termed medium-sized. The chain links TRBV19 to TRBJ2-2; D is unresolved. Germline V gene data show CDR1 as LNHDA and CDR2 as SQIVND (reference sequence). CDR3 length: 13 residues. With 6 bases removed from V and 5 bases from J, the gap between germline ends came to 10 bases. CDR3 protein: CASSLTGTGELFF. DNA for the CDR3: TGTGCCAGTAGCCTGACCGGGACCGGGGAGCTGTTTTTT.

This clonotype is judged medium-sized. The genes are TRBV4-3 and TRBJ2-7; 7 bases are a match to TRBD1. This CDR3 contains 15 residues. The germline gives CDR1 LGHNA, CDR2 YSLEER. V shed 8 bases, J shed 4 bases, and the junction held 14 bases outside the gene matches. CDR3 protein: CASGLGRDSWYEQYF. In DNA, the CDR3 is TGCGCCAGCGGCCTAGGTCGGGACAGTTGGTACGAGCAGTACTTC.

This clonotype is large. This chain uses TRBV24-1 with TRBJ2-5; tentatively, D is TRBD1 (5 bases). This CDR3 has 13 residues. Trimming cost V 6 bases and J 0 bases, with 7 bases left between them. Germline loops: CDR1 KGHDR, CDR2 SFDVKD. The CDR3 nucleotides read TGTGCCACCAGTTCGGACAACCAAGAGACCCAGTACTTC. Translated, it gives CATSSDNQETQYF.

The chain uses TRBV28 and TRBJ2-1; TRBD2 matches at 8 bases. From germline, CDR1 is MDHEN and CDR2 SYDVKM. V shed 5 bases, J shed 3 bases, and the junction held 6 bases outside the gene matches. The CDR3 sequence is 15 residues long. This chain's CDR3 is CASSPQREYYNEQFF. CDR3 nucleotides: TGTGCCAGCAGTCCACAGCGGGAGTACTACAATGAGCAGTTCTTC. The entire variable domain, with the rest obtained from reference TRBV28 and TRBJ2-1, is as follows: DVKVTQSSRYLVKRTGEKVFLECVQDMDHENMFWYRQDPGLGLRLIYFSYDVKMKEKGDIPEGYSVSREKKERFSLILESASTNQTSMYLCASSPQREYYNEQFFGPGTRLTVL.

By share of the sample, this clonotype is medium-sized. It may be a read error: a sequence one base away is much more abundant. The chain couples TRBV7-2 to TRBJ2-7; possibly TRBD1 or TRBD2 for D (5 bases each). The CDR3 runs to 14 residues. The germline CDR1 and CDR2 sequences are SGHTA and FQGNSA. CDR3 sequence: CAGSSSGLPGEQYF. The CDR3 region has the DNA TGTGCCGGCAGCTCCTCGGGGCTCCCGGGGGAGCAGTACTTC.

To note about this clonotype: One end of the junction is discordant with germline, which a read error may explain. The chain is built from TRBV19 and TRBJ2-7, with D perhaps assigned TRBD1 or TRBD2 (5 bases each). This CDR3 is built from 13 residues. Germline CDR1 is LNHDA and CDR2 is SQIVND (reference sequence). The CDR3 is CATRGNPSYERYF. The CDR3 coding sequence is TGTGCCACCCGGGGCAATCCTTCCTACGAGCGGTACTTC.

Concerning this clonotype itself: A much larger clone is a single base away; this may be a read error. V is TRBV27 and J is TRBJ2-7; D possibly uses TRBD1 or TRBD2 (5 bases each). V lost 0 bases and J lost 2, with 8 bases in between. This CDR3 spans 14 amino acids. The germline V gene encodes CDR1 MNHEY and CDR2 SMNVEV (reference sequence). The CDR3 coding sequence is TGTGCCAGCAGTTTATCTCGGGGCACCTACGAGCAGTACTTC. Translation gives CASSLSRGTYEQYF.

This rearrangement joins TRBV5-6 to TRBJ1-6; D remains ambiguous. The V gene lost 4 bases and the J gene lost 7 bases, with 18 bases spanning the gap. The CDR3 totals 16 residues. From germline, CDR1 is SGHDT and CDR2 YYEEEE. The CDR3 protein is CASSIGSEGLNSPLHF. CDR3 in DNA: TGTGCCAGCAGCATAGGGTCCGAAGGTCTGAATTCACCCCTCCACTTT.

The sample holds one count of this clonotype. One junction end disagrees with the germline gene, perhaps due to a read error. The J gene is TRBJ2-1, the V gene TRBV19; D ambiguous. The CDR3 totals 14 residues. Germline CDR1 reads LNHDA; CDR2 reads SQIVND (reference sequence). The CDR3 bases are TGTGCCAGTAGTCCCCAGCATGCCTACAATGAGCTGTTCTTC. This encodes CASSPQHAYNELFF. Together with reference TRBV19 and TRBJ2-1, the CDR3 gives the full variable domain: DGGITQSPKYLFRKEGQNVTLSCEQNLNHDAMYWYRQDPGQGLRLIYYSQIVNDFQKGDIAEGYSVSREKKESFPLTVTSAQKNPTAFYLCASSPQHAYNELFFGPGTRLTVL.

In its sample, this clonotype is large. The V and J genes are TRBV14 and TRBJ2-1; tentatively, D is TRBD1 or TRBD2 (6 bases each). Trimming removed 4 bases from V and 3 bases from J, with 10 bases in between. The CDR3 runs to 14 residues. The germline gives CDR1 SGHDN, CDR2 FVKESK. The CDR3 loop is CASSPGGGYNEQFF. DNA for the CDR3: TGTGCCAGCAGCCCAGGAGGGGGCTACAATGAGCAGTTCTTC.

This clonotype is classed as medium-sized. The V call is TRBV29-1, the J call TRBJ2-3, with TRBD1 as a possible D gene (5 bases). Trimming took off 3 bases at V and 3 bases at J, with 10 bases between the two ends. The CDR3 runs to 13 residues. The germline gives CDR1 SQVTM, CDR2 ANQGSEA. The CDR3, as DNA: TGCAGCGTTGAGCAGGGTGTAACAGATACGCAGTATTTT. It translates to CSVEQGVTDTQYF.

This clonotype counts as large. The chain is built from TRBV28 and TRBJ1-5, with TRBD1 as a possible D gene (5 bases). Germline CDR1 and CDR2: MDHEN and SYDVKM. There are 15 residues in the CDR3. The V end lost 5 bases, the J end lost 0 bases, and 11 bases lay between the germline ends. The CDR3: CASSPGPNSNQPQHF. Here the CDR3 DNA reads TGTGCCAGCAGTCCGGGACCTAATAGCAATCAGCCCCAGCATTTT.

On this clonotype itself: A much larger clone lies one base from this, so it may be a read error. The chain links TRBV28 to TRBJ2-1; 7 nucleotides match TRBD1. The germline V gene has CDR1 MDHEN and CDR2 SYDVKM. The length of the CDR3 is 14 residues. CDR3 nucleotide sequence: TGTGCCAGCAGTTTACAGGGGGAGTCAGATGAGCAGTCCTTC. Amino acid sequence: CASSLQGESDEQSF.

By share, this clonotype ranks as medium-sized. This rearrangement joins TRBV19 to TRBJ2-7; D not resolved. Trimming left V 3 bases short and J 6 bases short, with 12 bases between. The CDR3 extends over 13 amino acids. The germline gives CDR1 LNHDA, CDR2 SQIVND (reference sequence). DNA of the CDR3: TGTGCCAGTAGTATGGGGTCCTTCGGCGAGCAGTACTTC. Translating gives CASSMGSFGEQYF. Full variable domain (remainder filled in from reference TRBV19 and TRBJ2-7): DGGITQSPKYLFRKEGQNVTLSCEQNLNHDAMYWYRQDPGQGLRLIYYSQIVNDFQKGDIAEGYSVSREKKESFPLTVTSAQKNPTAFYLCASSMGSFGEQYFGPGTRLTVT.

This clonotype is medium-sized within its sample. The chain has TRBV20-1 and TRBJ2-3; 11 bases align to TRBD2. The CDR3 sequence is 21 residues long. The trim removed 3 bases at V and 2 bases at J, leaving 22 bases unmatched. Germline CDR1 and CDR2: DFQATT and SNEGSKA (reference sequence). The chain's CDR3 is CSASFDPLGSSTSGITDTQYF. CDR3 DNA: TGCAGTGCTAGTTTCGATCCTCTTGGGTCGTCGACTAGCGGGATCACAGATACGCAGTATTTT.

This clonotype was picked up a small number of times. This chain connects TRBV28 to TRBJ2-2; D uncertain. From germline, CDR1 is MDHEN and CDR2 SYDVKM. The CDR3 has 14 amino acids. Trimming shortened V by 4 bases and J by 10 bases, and 16 bases separated the two germline ends. The CDR3, as DNA: TGTGCCAGCAGTTCTTTGACCGTTTCTGAGGAGCTGTTTTTT. Translation gives CASSSLTVSEELFF.

This clonotype is judged large. CDR3 in DNA: TGTGCCAGTAGTATGGGGGACAGGGGATTCTCCTACGAGCAGTACTTC. Residues: CASSMGDRGFSYEQYF. The chain employs TRBV19 and TRBJ2-7; 10 bases are a match to TRBD1. The V and J ends lost 3 bases and 0 bases, in that order; junction bases with no gene match: 5. From germline, CDR1 is LNHDA and CDR2 SQIVND (reference sequence). There are 16 residues in the CDR3.

With regard to this clonotype: The junction departs from the called germline gene at one end, perhaps through a read error. The chain is built from TRBV28 and TRBJ2-7; D not certain. This CDR3 is 11 amino acids long. CDR1 is MDHEN and CDR2 is SYDVKM in the germline V gene. This CDR3 reads CGSSHLHEQYF. The CDR3 DNA sequence: TGTGGCAGCAGCCACCTCCACGAGCAGTACTTC.

This clonotype is medium-sized (0.01 to 0.1%). The genes are TRBV19 and TRBJ2-1; unclear D gene. The V and J ends lost 2 bases and 7 bases respectively, with 18 bases between them. The CDR3 sequence is 16 residues long. CDR1 and CDR2 (germline): LNHDA, SQIVND (reference sequence). The CDR3 DNA reads as TGTGCCAGTAGTATATACGACGGCTGGGCTGGGAATGAGCAGTTCTTC. Translating it yields CASSIYDGWAGNEQFF.

This clonotype is deemed medium-sized. A much larger clone lies a single base off, so this may be a read error. This chain connects TRBV28 to TRBJ2-7, with D unresolved. CDR1 and CDR2 from the germline V gene are MDHEN and SYDVKM. CDR3 size: 16 residues. Trimming stripped 4 bases from V and 2 bases from J, with 18 bases between. The CDR3 nucleotides read TGTGCCAGCAGTTCACCCCCTGTTGAGCACCCCTACGAGCAGTACTTC. This sequence encodes CASSSPPVEHPYEQYF. Full variable domain (remainder filled in from reference TRBV28 and TRBJ2-7): DVKVTQSSRYLVKRTGEKVFLECVQDMDHENMFWYRQDPGLGLRLIYFSYDVKMKEKGDIPEGYSVSREKKERFSLILESASTNQTSMYLCASSSPPVEHPYEQYFGPGTRLTVT.

This clonotype is judged large. V and J are TRBV19 and TRBJ2-1; the D gene is possibly TRBD2 (7 bases). Germline V CDR1 and CDR2: LNHDA, SQIVND (reference sequence). This CDR3 contains 13 residues. Trimming cost V 4 bases and J 7 bases, with 11 bases left between them. CDR3 region: CASSSGGFNEQFF. The CDR3 DNA follows: TGTGCCAGTAGTAGCGGGGGCTTTAATGAGCAGTTCTTC.

Regarding this clonotype: A far larger clone lies a single base away; this is likely a read error. V gene TRBV19 combines with J gene TRBJ2-7; perhaps TRBD2 as D (7 bases). Per germline, CDR1 LNHDA and CDR2 SQIVND (reference sequence). The CDR3 covers 13 residues. Trimming removed 4 bases at V and 7 bases at J, with 14 bases between. In DNA form, the CDR3 reads TGTGCCAGTAGTAGCGGGGGCTTTAATGAGCAGTACTTC. Its translation: CASSSGGFNEQYF. Full variable domain (outside the CDR3, taken from reference TRBV19 and TRBJ2-7): DGGITQSPKYLFRKEGQNVTLSCEQNLNHDAMYWYRQDPGQGLRLIYYSQIVNDFQKGDIAEGYSVSREKKESFPLTVTSAQKNPTAFYLCASSSGGFNEQYFGPGTRLTVT.

The chain recombines TRBV5-1 with TRBJ2-7; D remains ambiguous. V was trimmed by 0 bases and J by 2 bases, leaving 9 bases between them. The length of the CDR3 is 14 residues. Germline V lookup: CDR1 SGHRS, CDR2 YFSETQ. CDR3 loop: CASSLGRETYEQYF. CDR3 DNA sequence: TGCGCCAGCAGCTTGGGTCGAGAAACCTACGAGCAGTACTTC.

This clonotype is large within its sample. V gene TRBV28 combines with J gene TRBJ2-1; TRBD2 matches 12 bases. The CDR3 totals 15 residues. Germline CDR1 reads MDHEN; CDR2 reads SYDVKM. J lost 3 bases, V lost 3 bases, and 0 bases had no gene match. The CDR3 nucleotides are TGTGCCAGCAGTTTGACTAGCGGGAGCTACAATGAGCAGTTCTTC. It yields the protein CASSLTSGSYNEQFF.

Judged by abundance, this clonotype is medium-sized. This sequence joins TRBV7-2 and TRBJ2-2, with 15 bases that match TRBD2. V lost 8 bases, J lost 3 bases, and 7 bases stayed unmatched. The germline CDR1 and CDR2 sequences are SGHTA and FQGNSA. CDR3 size: 17 residues. CDR3 DNA: TGTGCCAGCGGGGGACTAGCGGGAGGTTTCGACACCGGGGAGCTGTTTTTT. This translates into CASGGLAGGFDTGELFF.

This clonotype is medium-sized in the sample. This chain links TRBV5-6 with TRBJ2-2, with 7 bases fitting TRBD2. The CDR3 covers 17 residues. CDR1 is SGHDT and CDR2 is YYEEEE in the germline V gene. Germline trimming cut 6 bases from V and 0 bases from J; bases unmatched to any gene: 11. The CDR3, as DNA: TGTGCCAGCAACCACGGGGGAGGGGCAGCGAACACCGGGGAGCTGTTTTTT. It specifies CASNHGGGAANTGELFF.